This entry lists 7 T cell receptor beta chains sequenced from one sample in a study of blood T cell repertoires in COVID-19. TCRdb keeps only in-frame clones here, not all; method: immunoSEQ multiplex PCR. The table has around 100,000 clones, around 81% seen once. Material for sequencing was peripheral blood. The receptors come from a man aged 50 or older with active or convalescent COVID-19.

This chain joins TRBV24-1 and TRBJ2-2; the match to TRBD2 covers 8 bases. Germline CDR1 reads KGHDR; CDR2 reads SFDVKD. Trimming removed 4 bases from V and 0 bases from J; junction bases left unmatched: 3. The CDR3 consists of 16 residues. The CDR3 loop is CATSDVGGANTGELFF. Here the CDR3 DNA reads TGTGCCACCAGTGACGTCGGGGGGGCGAACACCGGGGAGCTGTTTTTT.

The rearrangement joins TRBV7-2 to TRBJ1-5; maybe TRBD1 (5 bases). The CDR3 covers 15 residues. The V end was cut by 7 bases, the J end by 0 bases, with 13 bases between. Germline CDR1 and CDR2: SGHTA and FQGNSA. CDR3 sequence: CASTDWTHSNQPQHF. CDR3 nucleotides: TGTGCCAGCACTGATTGGACACATAGCAATCAGCCCCAGCATTTT. The whole variable domain, filled in from reference TRBV7-2 and TRBJ1-5, reads GAGVSQSPSNKVTEKGKDVELRCDPISGHTALYWYRQSLGQGLEFLIYFQGNSAPDKSGLPSDRFSAERTGGSVSTLTIQRTQQEDSAVYLCASTDWTHSNQPQHFGDGTRLSIL.

The CDR3 DNA follows: TGTGCCAGCAGTCGCCCCGGGACAGGGCACAATGAGCAGTTCTTC. Translation: CASSRPGTGHNEQFF. The chain has TRBV27 and TRBJ2-1, with 9 nucleotides matching TRBD1. Germline loops: CDR1 MNHEY, CDR2 SMNVEV (reference sequence). With V trimmed by 5 bases and J by 5 bases, 7 bases remained unmatched. This CDR3 is built from 15 residues.

The rearrangement links TRBV19 to TRBJ1-4, with 8 bases that match TRBD1. The CDR3 has 15 amino acids. Germline-derived CDR1 and CDR2 are LNHDA and SQIVND (reference sequence). Trimming at V came to 6 bases and at J to 5 bases, leaving 8 bases not matched to a gene. Here the CDR3 DNA reads TGTGCCAGTAGCAGAGTCCGGGACAGGAATGAAAAACTGTTTTTT. Encoded protein: CASSRVRDRNEKLFF.

V and J are TRBV12-5 and TRBJ2-1; possible D gene TRBD1, 5 bases. Germline loops: CDR1 LGHNT, CDR2 FRNRAP. V was clipped by 6 bases and J by 9 bases, with 18 bases between them. The CDR3 contains 14 residues. Here the CDR3 reads CASGPSSRVTEQFF. The DNA for the CDR3 is TGTGCTAGTGGCCCGTCTTCCAGGGTCACTGAGCAGTTCTTC.

This clone was detected a few times. The chain uses TRBV3-1 (or the pseudogene TRBV3-2) and TRBJ1-1; a possible D gene is TRBD1 (5 bases). With 4 bases removed from V and 3 bases from J, the gap between germline ends came to 12 bases. CDR1 and CDR2 (germline): LGHDT, YNNKEL (reference sequence). The CDR3 contains 14 residues. The CDR3 here is CASSPSAGDTEAFF. The CDR3 coding sequence is TGTGCCAGCAGCCCGAGCGCGGGGGACACTGAAGCTTTCTTT.

DNA for the CDR3: TGTGCCACCAGTGATTTGGGTCTAGCGGGACGAGAGACCCAGTACTTC. Amino acids: CATSDLGLAGRETQYF. The chain employs TRBV24-1 and TRBJ2-5, with 9 bases identical to TRBD2. Germline assignment: CDR1 KGHDR and CDR2 SFDVKD. V was clipped by 0 bases and J by 4 bases; unmatched bases: 5. This CDR3 has 16 residues.